These 21 T cell receptor beta chains came from one sample sequenced in a study of cytomegalovirus exposure and HLA in healthy donors. The PCR used 60 Vbeta and 13 Jbeta primers. TCRdb's table, derived via immunoSEQ multiplex PCR, lists solely in-frame clones and lacks some. The repertoire holds 90,000 to 120,000 clones, with over 65% as singletons. Sequencing was done on a sample of PBMCs. The origin of the receptors is a woman in her thirties or forties in good health and CMV-seronegative.

This clone was detected only once. V and J are TRBV28 and TRBJ1-3, with a weak D call TRBD1 (6 bases). The CDR3 loop spans 17 amino acids. Looked up from germline, CDR1 is MDHEN and CDR2 is SYDVKM. The V end was cut by 3 bases, the J end by 0 bases, with 15 bases between. The CDR3 DNA follows: TGTGCCAGCAGTTTTCTCCCTACAGGGTTCTCTGGAAACACCATATATTTT. Protein product: CASSFLPTGFSGNTIYF.

The rearrangement uses TRBV9 and TRBJ2-1, with 10 bases fitting TRBD2. The CDR3 covers 17 residues. The trim removed 2 bases at V and 3 bases at J, leaving 8 bases unmatched. Germline CDR1 and CDR2: SGDLS and YYNGEE. The CDR3 reads CASSVRPSGSRYNEQFF. The CDR3 region has the DNA TGTGCCAGCAGCGTCAGACCTAGCGGGAGTCGCTACAATGAGCAGTTCTTC.

V is TRBV29-1 and J is TRBJ1-1; D is undetermined. The germline gives CDR1 SQVTM, CDR2 ANQGSEA. The CDR3 is 11 residues long. V lost 7 bases, J lost 3 bases, and 9 bases lay in between. The CDR3 reads CSASYDTEAFF. CDR3 sequence (DNA): TGCAGCGCCTCCTACGACACTGAAGCTTTCTTT.

CDR3 residues: CASSLGLAGGDTQYF. CDR3 nucleotide sequence: TGTGCCAGCAGCTTAGGGCTAGCGGGAGGAGATACGCAGTATTTT. This chain joins TRBV7-9 and TRBJ2-3, with TRBD2 matching over 11 bases. After removal of 1 base from V and 5 bases from J, the junction contained 2 bases not matched to a gene. Germline V CDR1 and CDR2: SEHNR, FQNEAQ (reference sequence). The CDR3 is 15 residues long.

As DNA, the CDR3 is TGCGCCAGCAGCTCTAGCGGGAGACCCTACGAGCAGTACTTC. Translation gives CASSSSGRPYEQYF. The rearrangement joins TRBV4-3 to TRBJ2-7, with TRBD2 matching over 10 bases. J lost 2 bases, V lost 5 bases, and 3 bases had no gene match. Germline loops: CDR1 LGHNA, CDR2 YSLEER. The CDR3 length is 14 residues.

The chain links TRBV28 to TRBJ1-1; a weak D match, TRBD1 (6 bases). The CDR3 is 13 residues long. The germline gives CDR1 MDHEN, CDR2 SYDVKM. Deletions cut 2 bases from V and 3 bases from J, with 7 bases between. The CDR3 loop reads CASSLKGDTEAFF. CDR3 nucleotide sequence: TGTGCCAGCAGTTTAAAGGGGGACACTGAAGCTTTCTTT.

This clone was recorded once. The chain has TRBV9 and TRBJ1-1, with D possibly TRBD1 on 5 matching bases. CDR3 size: 14 residues. Germline loops: CDR1 SGDLS, CDR2 YYNGEE. Trimming removed 2 bases from V and 1 base from J, with 9 bases in between. CDR3 region: CASSVGGENTEAFF. The CDR3 DNA reads TGTGCCAGCAGCGTCGGGGGGGAGAACACTGAAGCTTTCTTT.

The J gene is TRBJ2-7, the V gene TRBV9; the D gene is possibly TRBD1 (6 bases). From germline, CDR1 is SGDLS and CDR2 YYNGEE. V dropped 3 bases and J dropped 3 bases, with 13 bases sitting between them. The CDR3 has 14 amino acids. The CDR3 spells CASSGTGTHYEQYF. Written as DNA, the CDR3 is TGTGCCAGCAGCGGCACAGGGACCCACTACGAGCAGTACTTC.

The chain is built from TRBV27 and TRBJ2-1; D unclear. There are 13 residues in the CDR3. Germline-derived CDR1 and CDR2 are MNHEY and SMNVEV (reference sequence). Trimming stripped 5 bases from V and 4 bases from J, with 9 bases between. The CDR3 reads CASSPITYNEQFF. For the CDR3, the DNA is TGTGCCAGCAGTCCGATTACATACAATGAGCAGTTCTTC.

The rearrangement links TRBV12-5 to TRBJ2-5, with a tentative D call TRBD1 (6 bases). The CDR3 runs 18 residues. Germline V gene sequence: CDR1 LGHNT, CDR2 FRNRAP. The V gene lost 0 bases and the J gene lost 5 bases, with 22 bases spanning the gap. The CDR3 nucleotides are TGTGCTAGTGGTTTGGTACTTAGGCGGGCAGGGGCTGGGGAGACCCAGTACTTC. Its translation: CASGLVLRRAGAGETQYF.

CDR3 bases: TGTGCCAGCAGTTATAGGACAACAGATACGCAGTATTTT. Translated: CASSYRTTDTQYF. The chain links TRBV6-5 to TRBJ2-3; possible D gene TRBD1, 5 bases. CDR3 length equals 13 residues. Germline V gene data show CDR1 as MNHEY and CDR2 as SVGAGI. V lost 3 bases, J lost 3 bases, and 7 bases lay in between.

The chain employs TRBV7-3 and TRBJ2-1; possibly TRBD1 for D (5 bases). The length of the CDR3 is 13 residues. The V end was cut by 4 bases, the J end by 8 bases, with 12 bases between. Germline CDR1 is SGHTA and CDR2 is FQGTGA. The CDR3 nucleotides read TGTGCCAGCAGCTCGGCGTGGGGCGATGAGCAGTTCTTC. It translates to CASSSAWGDEQFF. Combining the CDR3 with reference TRBV7-3 and TRBJ2-1 gives the whole variable domain GAGVSQTPSNKVTEKGKYVELRCDPISGHTALYWYRQSLGQGPEFLIYFQGTGAADDSGLPNDRFFAVRPEGSVSTLKIQRTERGDSAVYLCASSSAWGDEQFFGPGTRLTVL.

This chain links TRBV4-2 with TRBJ2-2, with 8 positions matching TRBD1. CDR1 and CDR2 (germline): LGHNA, YNFKEQ. The CDR3 loop spans 17 amino acids. V shed 3 bases and J 5 bases; nucleotides not matched to a gene: 11. CDR3 nucleotide sequence: TGTGCCAGCAGCCACCCCGGACAGGGTGCGGCGACCGGGGAGCTGTTTTTT. It is translated as CASSHPGQGAATGELFF.

This chain joins TRBV4-1 and TRBJ1-5; the D is unclear. The CDR3 has 15 amino acids. Trimming cost V 0 bases and J 3 bases, with 9 bases left between them. Looked up from germline, CDR1 is MGHRA and CDR2 is YSYEKL. CDR3 residues: CASSQEQYFNQPQHF. CDR3 bases: TGCGCCAGCAGCCAAGAACAGTATTTCAATCAGCCCCAGCATTTT.

The chain recombines TRBV19 with TRBJ2-1, with D possibly TRBD1 on 5 matching bases. Germline V gene data show CDR1 as LNHDA and CDR2 as SQIVND (reference sequence). Trimming shortened V by 4 bases and J by 0 bases, and 7 bases separated the two germline ends. The length of the CDR3 is 14 residues. This CDR3 is CASSTRVSYNEQFF. CDR3 bases: TGTGCCAGTAGTACCAGGGTCTCCTACAATGAGCAGTTCTTC.

This chain uses TRBV28 with TRBJ2-7; 8 nucleotides match TRBD2. V was pared by 8 bases and J by 2 bases, with 8 bases of the junction left unmatched. CDR1 and CDR2 (germline): MDHEN, SYDVKM. This CDR3 region has 14 residues. The CDR3 is CASRGGDWAYEQYF. The DNA of the CDR3 is TGTGCCAGCCGGGGGGGAGACTGGGCCTACGAGCAGTACTTC.

This chain connects TRBV27 to TRBJ2-5; D gene unclear. Trimming shortened V by 4 bases and J by 5 bases, and 11 bases separated the two germline ends. Germline assignment: CDR1 MNHEY and CDR2 SMNVEV (reference sequence). This CDR3 has 13 amino acids. CDR3 region: CASSYFPTETQYF. The CDR3 DNA is TGTGCCAGCAGTTATTTCCCTACGGAGACCCAGTACTTC.

This clone has just a few counts. CDR3 residues: CASSKRQGRDTQYF. Here the CDR3 DNA reads TGTGCCAGCAGCAAAAGACAGGGTAGGGATACGCAGTATTTT. This chain connects TRBV21-1 to TRBJ2-3; TRBD1, the table's D call, was not compared with the DNA. TRBV21-1 is a recognized pseudogene. The CDR3 covers 14 residues.

J is TRBJ1-3 and V is TRBV10-3, with 8 bases matching TRBD1. Germline CDR1 ENHRY, CDR2 SYGVKD. This CDR3 is 14 amino acids long. With V trimmed by 10 bases and J by 6 bases, 11 bases remained unmatched. The CDR3 loop is CATEPGQVENTIYF. CDR3 nucleotide sequence: TGTGCCACCGAACCGGGACAGGTAGAAAACACCATATATTTT.

J is TRBJ2-2 and V is TRBV7-3; D perhaps matches TRBD2 (5 bases). The length of the CDR3 is 14 residues. V lost 6 bases to trimming and J lost 0 bases, with 8 bases between them. Germline CDR1 is SGHTA and CDR2 is FQGTGA. CDR3 sequence: CASRRDPNTGELFF. CDR3 DNA sequence: TGTGCCAGCAGGAGGGATCCGAACACCGGGGAGCTGTTTTTT.

V gene TRBV28 combines with J gene TRBJ2-1; no firm D call. The germline V and J ends were trimmed by 2 bases and 4 bases, with 6 bases remaining between them. The germline gives CDR1 MDHEN, CDR2 SYDVKM. There are 13 residues in the CDR3. The chain's CDR3 is CASSLGSYNEQFF. The CDR3 nucleotides read TGTGCCAGCAGTTTAGGCTCGTACAATGAGCAGTTCTTC.